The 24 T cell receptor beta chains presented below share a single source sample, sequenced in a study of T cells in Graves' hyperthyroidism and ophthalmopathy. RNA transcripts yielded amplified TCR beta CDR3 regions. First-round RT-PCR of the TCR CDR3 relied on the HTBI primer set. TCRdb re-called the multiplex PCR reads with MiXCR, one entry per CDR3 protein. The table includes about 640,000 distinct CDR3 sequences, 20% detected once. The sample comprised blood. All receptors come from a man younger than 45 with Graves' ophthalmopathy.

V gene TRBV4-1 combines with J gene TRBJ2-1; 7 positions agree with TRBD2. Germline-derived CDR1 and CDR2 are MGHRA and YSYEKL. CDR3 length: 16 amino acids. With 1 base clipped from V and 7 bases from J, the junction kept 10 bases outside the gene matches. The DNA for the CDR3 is TGCGCCAGCAGCCAAGGGGGGGGAGGCGCGGGTAATGAGCAGTTCTTC. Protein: CASSQGGGGAGNEQFF.

CDR3 DNA: TGTGCCAGCAGTTTCCTAGTGGGGGGCAATCAGCCCCAGCATTTT. It yields the protein CASSFLVGGNQPQHF. This sequence joins TRBV28 and TRBJ1-5; maybe TRBD1 (5 bases). V shed 3 bases and J shed 2 bases, with 11 bases lying between them. The CDR3 runs to 15 residues. The germline V gene encodes CDR1 MDHEN and CDR2 SYDVKM. Combining the CDR3 with reference TRBV28 and TRBJ1-5 gives the whole variable domain DVKVTQSSRYLVKRTGEKVFLECVQDMDHENMFWYRQDPGLGLRLIYFSYDVKMKEKGDIPEGYSVSREKKERFSLILESASTNQTSMYLCASSFLVGGNQPQHFGDGTRLSIL.

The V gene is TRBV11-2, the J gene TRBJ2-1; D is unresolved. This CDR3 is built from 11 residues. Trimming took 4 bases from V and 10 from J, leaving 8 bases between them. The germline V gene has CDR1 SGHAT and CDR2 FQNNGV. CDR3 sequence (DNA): TGTGCCAGCAGCTCCATCCAGGAGCAGTTCTTC. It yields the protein CASSSIQEQFF. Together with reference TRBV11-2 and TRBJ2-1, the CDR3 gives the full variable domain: EAGVAQSPRYKIIEKRQSVAFWCNPISGHATLYWYQQILGQGPKLLIQFQNNGVVDDSQLPKDRFSAERLKGVDSTLKIQPAKLEDSAVYLCASSSIQEQFFGPGTRLTVL.

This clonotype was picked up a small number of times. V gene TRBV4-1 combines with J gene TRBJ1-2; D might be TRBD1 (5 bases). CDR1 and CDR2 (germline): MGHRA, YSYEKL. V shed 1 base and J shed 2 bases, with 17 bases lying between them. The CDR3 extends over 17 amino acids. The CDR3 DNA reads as TGCGCCAGCAGCCAAGGTCCCCTCGCGGGGGAGAACTATGGCTACACCTTC. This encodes CASSQGPLAGENYGYTF.

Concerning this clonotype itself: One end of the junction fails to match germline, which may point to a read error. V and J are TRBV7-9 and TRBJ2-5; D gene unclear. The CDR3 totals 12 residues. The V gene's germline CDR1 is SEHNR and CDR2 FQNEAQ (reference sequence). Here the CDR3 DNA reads TGTGCCAGCAGCTTTGGCCCACAGACCAAGTACTTC. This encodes CASSFGPQTKYF.

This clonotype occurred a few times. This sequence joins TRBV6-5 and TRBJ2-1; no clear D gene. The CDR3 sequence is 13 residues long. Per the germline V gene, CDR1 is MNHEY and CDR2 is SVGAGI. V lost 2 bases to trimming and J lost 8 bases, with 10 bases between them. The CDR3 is CASSYGLVDEQFF. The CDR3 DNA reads TGTGCCAGCAGTTACGGCCTCGTGGATGAGCAGTTCTTC.

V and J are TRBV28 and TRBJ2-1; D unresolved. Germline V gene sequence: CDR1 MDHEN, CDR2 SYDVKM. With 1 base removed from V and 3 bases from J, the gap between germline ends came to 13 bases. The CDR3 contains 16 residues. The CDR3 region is CASSLFDANNYNEQFF. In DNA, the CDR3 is TGTGCCAGCAGTTTATTCGACGCTAACAACTACAATGAGCAGTTCTTC.

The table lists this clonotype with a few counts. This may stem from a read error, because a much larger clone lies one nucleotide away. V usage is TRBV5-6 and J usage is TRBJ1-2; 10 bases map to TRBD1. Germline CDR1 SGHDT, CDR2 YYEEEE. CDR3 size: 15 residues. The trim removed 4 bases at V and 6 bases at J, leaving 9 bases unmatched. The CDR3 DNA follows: TGTGCCAGCAGCCCAGGGACAGGGGTACCGAATGGCTACACCTTC. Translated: CASSPGTGVPNGYTF.

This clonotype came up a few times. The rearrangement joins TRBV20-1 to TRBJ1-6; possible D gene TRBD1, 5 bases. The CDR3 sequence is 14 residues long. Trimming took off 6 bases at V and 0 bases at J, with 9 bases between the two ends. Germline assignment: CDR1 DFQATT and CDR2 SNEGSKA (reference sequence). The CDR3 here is CSAKDSSYNSPLHF. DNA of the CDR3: TGCAGTGCCAAAGACAGCTCCTATAATTCACCCCTCCACTTT.

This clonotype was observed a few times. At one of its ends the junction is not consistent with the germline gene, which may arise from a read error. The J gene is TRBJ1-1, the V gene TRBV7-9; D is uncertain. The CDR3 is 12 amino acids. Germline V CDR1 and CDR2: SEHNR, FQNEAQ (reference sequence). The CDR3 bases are TGTGCCAGCAGCGGTAGGAACACTGAAGCTTCCTTT. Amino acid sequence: CASSGRNTEASF.

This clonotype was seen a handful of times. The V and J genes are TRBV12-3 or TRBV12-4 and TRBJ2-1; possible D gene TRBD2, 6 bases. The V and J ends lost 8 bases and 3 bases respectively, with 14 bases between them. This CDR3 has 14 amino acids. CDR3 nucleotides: TGTGCCAGCGGGGCTAGCGAGAACTACAATGAGCAGTTCTTC. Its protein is CASGASENYNEQFF.

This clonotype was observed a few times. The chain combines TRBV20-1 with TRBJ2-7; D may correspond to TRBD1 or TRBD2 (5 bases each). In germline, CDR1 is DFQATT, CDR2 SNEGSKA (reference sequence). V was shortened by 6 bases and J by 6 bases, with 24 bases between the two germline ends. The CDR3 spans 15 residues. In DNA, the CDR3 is TGCAGTGCGGGAAGGACTTTGACTCACAGGCTCGAGCAGTACTTC. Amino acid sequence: CSAGRTLTHRLEQYF.

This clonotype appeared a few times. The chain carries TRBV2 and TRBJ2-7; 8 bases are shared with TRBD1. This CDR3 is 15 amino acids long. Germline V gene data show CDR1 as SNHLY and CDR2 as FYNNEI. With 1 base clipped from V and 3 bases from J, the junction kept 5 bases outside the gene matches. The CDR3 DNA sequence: TGTGCCAGCAGTGAAGGGGTGACAGGGGTCTACGAGCAGTACTTC. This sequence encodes CASSEGVTGVYEQYF.

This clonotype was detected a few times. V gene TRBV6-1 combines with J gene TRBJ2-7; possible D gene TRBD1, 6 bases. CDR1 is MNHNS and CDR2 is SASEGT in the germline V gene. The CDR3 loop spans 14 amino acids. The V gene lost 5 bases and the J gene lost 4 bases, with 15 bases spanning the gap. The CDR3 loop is CASSFGQGQYEQYF. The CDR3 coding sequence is TGTGCCAGCAGTTTCGGGCAGGGACAATACGAGCAGTACTTC.

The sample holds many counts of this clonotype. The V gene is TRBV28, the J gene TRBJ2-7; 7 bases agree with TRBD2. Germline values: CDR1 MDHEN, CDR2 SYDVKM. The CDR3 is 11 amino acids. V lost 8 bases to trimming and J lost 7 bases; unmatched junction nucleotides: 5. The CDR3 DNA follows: TGTGCCAGCCATGGGGGGGAAGAGCAGTACTTC. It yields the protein CASHGGEEQYF.

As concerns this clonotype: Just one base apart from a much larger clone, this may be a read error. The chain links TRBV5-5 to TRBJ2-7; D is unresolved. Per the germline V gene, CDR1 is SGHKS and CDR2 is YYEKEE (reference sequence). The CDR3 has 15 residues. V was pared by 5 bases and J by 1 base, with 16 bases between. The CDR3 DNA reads TGTGCCAGCAGTAAAGACTCGGCCTTTTCCTACGAGCAGTACTTC. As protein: CASSKDSAFSYEQYF.

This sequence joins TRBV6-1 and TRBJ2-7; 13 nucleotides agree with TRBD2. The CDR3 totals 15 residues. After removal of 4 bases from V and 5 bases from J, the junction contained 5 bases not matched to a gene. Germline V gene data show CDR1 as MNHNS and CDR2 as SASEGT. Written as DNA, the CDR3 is TGTGCCAGCAGTGGCTGGACTAGCGGGAGCGACGAGCAGTACTTC. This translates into CASSGWTSGSDEQYF.

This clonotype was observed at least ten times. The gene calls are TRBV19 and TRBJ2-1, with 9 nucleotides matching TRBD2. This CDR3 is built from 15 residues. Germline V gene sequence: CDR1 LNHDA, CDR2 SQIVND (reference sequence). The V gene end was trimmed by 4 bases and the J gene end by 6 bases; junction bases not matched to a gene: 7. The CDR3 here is CASSTVAGGFNEQFF. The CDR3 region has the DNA TGTGCCAGTAGTACTGTGGCGGGAGGGTTCAATGAGCAGTTCTTC.

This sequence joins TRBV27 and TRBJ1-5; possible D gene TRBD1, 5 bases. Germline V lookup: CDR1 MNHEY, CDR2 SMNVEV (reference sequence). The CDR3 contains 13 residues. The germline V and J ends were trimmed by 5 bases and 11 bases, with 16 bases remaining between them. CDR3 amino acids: CASSPSQARAQHF. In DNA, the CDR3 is TGTGCCAGCAGTCCCTCGCAGGCCAGGGCCCAGCATTTT.

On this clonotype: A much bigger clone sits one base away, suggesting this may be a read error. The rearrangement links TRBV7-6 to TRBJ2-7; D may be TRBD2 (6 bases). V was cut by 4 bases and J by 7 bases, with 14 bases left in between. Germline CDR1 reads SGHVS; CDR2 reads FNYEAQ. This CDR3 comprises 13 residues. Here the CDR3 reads CASSWDSLNEQYF. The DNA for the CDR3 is TGTGCCAGCAGCTGGGACTCTCTTAATGAGCAGTACTTC.

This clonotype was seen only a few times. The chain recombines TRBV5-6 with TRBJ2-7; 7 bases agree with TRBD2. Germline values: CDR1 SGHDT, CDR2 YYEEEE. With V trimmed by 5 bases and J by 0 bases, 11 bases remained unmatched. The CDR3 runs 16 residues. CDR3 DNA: TGTGCCAGCAGTCTTAGGGACTACAGTGCCTCCTACGAGCAGTACTTC. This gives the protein CASSLRDYSASYEQYF.

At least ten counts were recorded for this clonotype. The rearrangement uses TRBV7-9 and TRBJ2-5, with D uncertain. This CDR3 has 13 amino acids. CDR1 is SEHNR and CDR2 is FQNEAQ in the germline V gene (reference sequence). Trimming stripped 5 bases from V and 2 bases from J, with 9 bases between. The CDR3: CASSATYQETQYF. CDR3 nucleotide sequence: TGTGCCAGCAGCGCAACTTATCAAGAGACCCAGTACTTC.

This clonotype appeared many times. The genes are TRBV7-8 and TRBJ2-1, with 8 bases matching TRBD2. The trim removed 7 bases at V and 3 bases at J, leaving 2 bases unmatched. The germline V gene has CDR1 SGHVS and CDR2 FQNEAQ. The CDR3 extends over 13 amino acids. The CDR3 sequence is CASISGSYNEQFF. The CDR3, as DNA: TGTGCCAGCATAAGCGGGAGCTACAATGAGCAGTTCTTC.

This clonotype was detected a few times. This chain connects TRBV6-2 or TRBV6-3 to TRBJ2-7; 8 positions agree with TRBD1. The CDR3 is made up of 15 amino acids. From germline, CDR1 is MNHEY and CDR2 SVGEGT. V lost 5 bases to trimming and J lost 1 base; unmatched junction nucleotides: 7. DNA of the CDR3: TGTGCCAGCAGTATACGAGGACAGGGTTCCTACGAGCAGTACTTC. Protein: CASSIRGQGSYEQYF.